This T cell receptor (beta chain) is from a study of early T cells in non-severe SARS-CoV-2 infection. This clonotype has ten or more counts. TCRdb itself ran the 5' RACE reads through MiXCR, one entry per CDR3 protein. The sample carries around 60,000 distinct CDR3 sequences, about 13% recorded once. The V gene's germline CDR1 is SGHVS and CDR2 FQNEAQ. The CDR3 is made up of 16 amino acids. V shed 5 bases and J 4 bases; nucleotides not matched to a gene: 8. The sequenced sample was whole blood. The genes are TRBV7-8 and TRBJ2-6; the match to TRBD1 covers 7 bases. This clonotype was obtained from an adult who was a healthcare worker with PCR-confirmed SARS-CoV-2 infection or an uninfected control (not recorded which). CDR3 in amino acids: CASSTPGGSGANVLTF. CDR3 bases: TGTGCCAGCAGCACTCCAGGGGGTTCGGGGGCCAACGTCCTGACTTTC.